A selection of T cell receptor beta chains follows, all from one sample in a study of CD8+ T cells in alopecia areata. TCRdb keeps only in-frame clones here, not all; method: immunoSEQ multiplex PCR. The sample records some 200,000 clones, less than 50% being singletons. The starting material was CD4+ T cells sorted from blood, obtained at approximately week 36, from a patient treated with tofacitinib. These receptors were obtained from a human donor with alopecia areata. CDR3s include the opening cysteine and the closing phenylalanine or tryptophan. The D gene is left open where the match is weak. Only part of the rows carry a size: once, few, many, or a class if the clone is expanded.

NA	TRBJ2-1	TRBV27	TRBD1	TGTGCCAGCAGTTCTACAGGGGGCCACCTTCCGCAGTTCTTC	CASSSTGGHLPQFF
NA	TRBJ2-3	TRBV7-8	TRBD2	TGTGCCAGCAGCTTTAGCGGGAGGGGGACAGATACGCAGTATTTT	CASSFSGRGTDTQYF
few	TRBJ2-5	TRBV29-1	NA	TGCAGCGTTGGGTCCGATAAAGAGACCCAGTACTTC	CSVGSDKETQYF
NA	TRBJ2-2	TRBV25-1	TRBD1	TGTGCCAGCAGTCCTCCCGGGACAGGGGGCACCGGGGAGCTGTTTTTT	CASSPPGTGGTGELFF
NA	TRBJ1-1	TRBV29-1	NA	TGCAGCGTTGCCCTGTCCCGGGAATTGAACACTGAAGCTTTCTTT	CSVALSRELNTEAFF
NA	TRBJ1-5	TRBV19	TRBD1	TGTGCCAGTAGTCGTCGAGACAGGGGAAGCAATCAGCCCCAGCATTTT	CASSRRDRGSNQPQHF
NA	TRBJ2-3	TRBV9	TRBD2	TGTGCCAGCAGCGTTAGCGGGAGCCCGAAGGATACGCAGTATTTT	CASSVSGSPKDTQYF
NA	TRBJ1-2	TRBV28	NA	TGTGCCAGCAGTTTGCCCAGGACCAGCTATGGCTACACCTTC	CASSLPRTSYGYTF
NA	TRBJ2-1	TRBV5-1	NA	TGCGCCAGCAGCTTCGACGCTGGCTCCTACAATGAGCAGTTCTTC	CASSFDAGSYNEQFF
NA	TRBJ1-4	TRBV15	TRBD1	TGTGCCACCAGCGGACAGGGGAATGAAAAACTGTTTTTT	CATSGQGNEKLFF
NA	TRBJ2-7	TRBV29-1	NA	TGCAGCGTGGCAGCAGGGCCCGAGCAGTACTTC	CSVAAGPEQYF
few	TRBJ2-4	TRBV30	NA	TGTGCCTGGAGTTTCGACAGTGTAAACATTCAGTACTTC	CAWSFDSVNIQYF
NA	TRBJ1-5	TRBV19	NA	TGTGCCAGTAGTTCGTACAGTGCAGGACCCCAGCATTTT	CASSSYSAGPQHF
NA	TRBJ2-1	TRBV5-4	TRBD1	TGTGCCAGCAGCTTGGATCATGGTAGACAGGGGGCTTATAATGAGCAGTTCTTC	CASSLDHGRQGAYNEQFF
NA	TRBJ2-5	TRBV7-3	NA	TGTGCCAGCAGCGCCAGGCCCCAAGAGACCCAGTACTTC	CASSARPQETQYF
few	TRBJ2-1	TRBV10-3	NA	TGTGCCGCCTCCCCACTAGACGGGAATGAGCAGTTCTTC	CAASPLDGNEQFF
NA	TRBJ2-3	TRBV5-1	NA	TGCGCCAGCAGCTCAAGACTTGACACAGATACGCAGTATTTT	CASSSRLDTDTQYF
NA	TRBJ2-3	TRBV9	TRBD2	TGTGCCAGCAGCTCCCAAATAGCGGGAGTGGAGGATACGCAGTATTTT	CASSSQIAGVEDTQYF
few	TRBJ1-1	TRBV29-1	TRBD1	TGCAGCGTTGAGACAGGGATGGAAACTGAAGCTTTCTTT	CSVETGMETEAFF
NA	TRBJ1-3	TRBV2	NA	TGTGCCAGCAGTGAAGGGGTTTCTGGAAACACCATATATTTT	CASSEGVSGNTIYF
few	TRBJ2-5	TRBV25-1	NA	TGTGCCAGCAGTGCTACTTCCCCACGGGAGACCCAGTACTTC	CASSATSPRETQYF
few	TRBJ1-5	TRBV5-1	NA	TGCGCCAGCAGCTTGGTAGGGGCGGAAAATCAGCCCCAGCATTTT	CASSLVGAENQPQHF
NA	TRBJ2-2	TRBV29-1	TRBD2	TGCAGCGTTGCAACCGGGAGGGAAGGCGGGGAGCTGTTTTTT	CSVATGREGGELFF
NA	TRBJ2-1	TRBV2	NA	TGTGCCAGCAGCGCGAAGAGGGTACCCAATGAGCAGTTCTTC	CASSAKRVPNEQFF
NA	TRBJ2-7	TRBV2	NA	TGTGCCAGCAGTGTACTAGCTTCCGTCGACGAGCAGTACTTC	CASSVLASVDEQYF